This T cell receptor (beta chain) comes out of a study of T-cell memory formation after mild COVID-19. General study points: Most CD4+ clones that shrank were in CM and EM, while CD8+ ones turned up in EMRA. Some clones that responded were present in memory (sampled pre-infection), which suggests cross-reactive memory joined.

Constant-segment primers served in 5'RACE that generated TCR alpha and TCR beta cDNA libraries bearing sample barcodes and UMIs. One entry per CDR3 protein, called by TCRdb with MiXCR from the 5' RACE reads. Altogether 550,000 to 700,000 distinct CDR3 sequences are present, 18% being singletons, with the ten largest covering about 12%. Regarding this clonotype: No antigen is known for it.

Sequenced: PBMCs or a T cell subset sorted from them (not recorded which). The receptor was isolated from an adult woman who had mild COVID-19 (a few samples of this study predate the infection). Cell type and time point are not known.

The CDR3: CASSTPALDEQFF. The CDR3 DNA is TGTGCCAGCAGTACCCCGGCCCTCGACGAGCAGTTCTTC. V and J are TRBV12-3 or TRBV12-4 and TRBJ2-1, with D hard to call. The CDR3 spans 13 residues. With 5 bases removed from V and 10 bases from J, the gap between germline ends came to 15 bases.